Below, 30 T cell receptor beta chains from the same sample are listed, as sequenced in a study of blood T cell repertoires in COVID-19. Method: immunoSEQ multiplex PCR; TCRdb's copy keeps in-frame clones and lacks some. The data contain around 150,000 clones, more than 60% of them singletons. The sequenced material came from peripheral blood. The origin of the receptors is a man between 65 and 80 years old with acute or convalescent COVID-19.

V and J are TRBV5-8 and TRBJ2-7; 9 nucleotides align to TRBD1. This CDR3 comprises 13 residues. CDR1 and CDR2 (germline): SGHTS, YDEGEE. J was trimmed by 3 bases and V by 4 bases; bases with no gene match: 2. CDR3 residues: CASSKGQGYEQYF. In DNA form, the CDR3 reads TGTGCCAGCAGCAAGGGACAGGGCTACGAGCAGTACTTC.

This clone was counted once. The chain has TRBV5-1 and TRBJ2-2, with D maybe TRBD2 (5 bases). The CDR3 is made up of 18 amino acids. Germline CDR1 and CDR2: SGHRS and YFSETQ. The ends were cut back, 2 bases at V and 7 bases at J, with 24 bases in the middle. The CDR3 protein is CASSFSVTEAGRIGELFF. As DNA, the CDR3 is TGCGCCAGCAGCTTTTCCGTGACGGAGGCTGGCCGAATCGGGGAGCTGTTTTTT. The full variable domain, completed using reference TRBV5-1 and TRBJ2-2, is KAGVTQTPRYLIKTRGQQVTLSCSPISGHRSVSWYQQTPGQGLQFLFEYFSETQRNKGNFPGRFSGRQFSNSRSEMNVSTLELGDSALYLCASSFSVTEAGRIGELFFGEGSRLTVL.

The chain couples TRBV9 to TRBJ2-3; 8 bases line up with TRBD2. Germline V gene sequence: CDR1 SGDLS, CDR2 YYNGEE. The CDR3 is made up of 17 amino acids. The trim removed 4 bases at V and 0 bases at J, leaving 10 bases unmatched. The CDR3 region has the DNA TGTGCCAGCAGCCCCCAGCTGCGCGGGGGGAGCACAGATACGCAGTATTTT. Protein: CASSPQLRGGSTDTQYF.

Only one count was recorded for this clone. The chain links TRBV28 to TRBJ2-2; D gene unclear. The CDR3 has 12 amino acids. The ends were cut back, 5 bases at V and 8 bases at J, with 9 bases in the middle. CDR1 MDHEN and CDR2 SYDVKM come from the germline V gene. The CDR3 DNA sequence: TGTGCCAGCAGTCGCCAGTTGGGGGAGCTGTTTTTT. It translates to CASSRQLGELFF.

The rearrangement joins TRBV9 to TRBJ2-2; no clear D. The CDR3 consists of 16 residues. Germline CDR1 is SGDLS and CDR2 is YYNGEE. The V end lost 0 bases, the J end lost 0 bases, and 9 bases lay between the germline ends. The CDR3 region has the DNA TGTGCCAGCAGCGTAGTCCCCCATTCGAACACCGGGGAGCTGTTTTTT. It translates to CASSVVPHSNTGELFF.

The table lists this clone with a few counts. This chain links TRBV2 with TRBJ1-2, with 9 bases that match TRBD1. Per the germline V gene, CDR1 is SNHLY and CDR2 is FYNNEI. J was trimmed by 4 bases and V by 2 bases; bases with no gene match: 8. The CDR3 loop spans 16 amino acids. DNA of the CDR3: TGTGCCAGCAGTGAACAGGGGACAGGGCAAGTCTATGGCTACACCTTC. Translating gives CASSEQGTGQVYGYTF. The full variable domain, rest sourced from reference TRBV2 and TRBJ1-2, is EPEVTQTPSHQVTQMGQEVILRCVPISNHLYFYWYRQILGQKVEFLVSFYNNEISEKSEIFDDQFSVERPDGSNFTLKIRSTKLEDSAMYFCASSEQGTGQVYGYTFGSGTRLTVV.

V is TRBV29-1 and J is TRBJ2-2, with D perhaps matching TRBD1 (5 bases). The CDR3 covers 12 residues. The V end was cut by 5 bases, the J end by 1 base, with 5 bases between. Germline V gene data show CDR1 as SQVTM and CDR2 as ANQGSEA. CDR3: CSVQGNTGELFF. Written as DNA, the CDR3 is TGCAGCGTTCAGGGGAACACCGGGGAGCTGTTTTTT.

This chain connects TRBV28 to TRBJ2-6; D gene ambiguous. The V end was cut by 6 bases, the J end by 2 bases, with 8 bases between. The CDR3 runs to 14 residues. Germline V gene data show CDR1 as MDHEN and CDR2 as SYDVKM. The chain's CDR3 is CASSLTAGANVLTF. Written as DNA, the CDR3 is TGTGCCAGCAGCCTTACAGCTGGGGCCAACGTCCTGACTTTC.

The chain recombines TRBV2 with TRBJ2-7, with 8 bases that match TRBD1. J was trimmed by 4 bases and V by 8 bases; bases with no gene match: 4. This CDR3 is 12 amino acids long. CDR1 and CDR2 from the germline V gene are SNHLY and FYNNEI. The CDR3 spells CASRTGNYEQYF. CDR3 in DNA: TGTGCCAGCCGGACAGGGAATTACGAGCAGTACTTC.

The chain combines TRBV6-4 with TRBJ2-3; D is possibly TRBD1 (5 bases). CDR1 MRHNA and CDR2 SNTAGT come from the germline V gene. V was shortened by 0 bases and J by 2 bases, with 12 bases between the two germline ends. This CDR3 has 16 residues. As DNA, the CDR3 is TGTGCCAGCAGTGACTCGGGGCACGGGCCCACAGATACGCAGTATTTT. It codes for CASSDSGHGPTDTQYF.

This sequence joins TRBV9 and TRBJ2-3, with 10 positions matching TRBD1. With 1 base clipped from V and 3 bases from J, the junction kept 5 bases outside the gene matches. CDR3 length equals 16 residues. In germline, CDR1 is SGDLS, CDR2 YYNGEE. CDR3 sequence reads: CASSVFDRGLTDTQYF. Here the CDR3 DNA reads TGTGCCAGCAGCGTATTCGACAGGGGGCTTACAGATACGCAGTATTTT.

This rearrangement joins TRBV11-3 to TRBJ2-5; 8 nucleotides match TRBD1. The V segment lost 7 bases and the J segment 1 base; nucleotides outside the gene matches: 8. The CDR3 has 15 residues. Germline assignment: CDR1 SGHNT and CDR2 YENEEA. CDR3 sequence: CASTGDRGPQETQYF. For the CDR3, the DNA is TGTGCCAGCACGGGAGACAGGGGCCCCCAAGAGACCCAGTACTTC.

This sequence joins TRBV19 and TRBJ1-1; 8 nucleotides line up with TRBD1. Germline V gene data show CDR1 as LNHDA and CDR2 as SQIVND (reference sequence). V lost 5 bases to trimming and J lost 1 base; unmatched junction nucleotides: 9. This CDR3 is built from 16 residues. CDR3 sequence reads: CASSRSRGTGNTEAFF. The CDR3 DNA follows: TGTGCCAGTAGTCGATCCCGCGGGACAGGGAACACTGAAGCTTTCTTT.

The V gene is TRBV10-2, the J gene TRBJ1-1; D not certain. Looked up from germline, CDR1 is WSHSY and CDR2 is SAAADI. Trimming removed 8 bases from V and 3 bases from J, with 7 bases in between. This CDR3 comprises 11 residues. The CDR3 DNA follows: TGCGCCAGCGCAGATGACACTGAAGCTTTCTTT. This translates into CASADDTEAFF.

The chain couples TRBV6-4 to TRBJ1-1; 7 bases are a match to TRBD1. V dropped 11 bases and J dropped 6; count of bases not matched to a gene: 12. The CDR3 sequence is 13 residues long. Germline CDR1 reads MRHNA; CDR2 reads SNTAGT. This CDR3 reads CARNRGIKSEAFF. The DNA of the CDR3 is TGTGCCCGCAACAGGGGAATTAAATCTGAAGCTTTCTTT.

This clone was recorded a few times. This chain connects TRBV12-5 to TRBJ2-2; 8 bases agree with TRBD2. V was pared by 4 bases and J by 6 bases, with 4 bases of the junction left unmatched. CDR3 length: 14 residues. Germline CDR1 reads LGHNT; CDR2 reads FRNRAP. The CDR3 reads CASGSTGGAGELFF. CDR3 bases: TGTGCTAGTGGTTCCACGGGGGGGGCCGGGGAGCTGTTTTTT.

The chain carries TRBV28 and TRBJ1-3; no clear D. This CDR3 region has 18 residues. CDR1 and CDR2 (germline): MDHEN, SYDVKM. Trimming left V 11 bases short and J 0 bases short, with 26 bases between. The CDR3: CAVSVVIRERRSGNTIYF. Written as DNA, the CDR3 is TGTGCCGTATCTGTGGTTATCCGGGAAAGGCGCTCTGGAAACACCATATATTTT.

The chain employs TRBV28 and TRBJ2-1; 11 positions agree with TRBD2. The V and J ends lost 5 bases and 7 bases, in that order; junction bases with no gene match: 7. Germline CDR1 MDHEN, CDR2 SYDVKM. This CDR3 comprises 15 residues. This CDR3 is CASSRGLADLNEQFF. The CDR3 nucleotides are TGTGCCAGCAGTCGGGGACTAGCGGACTTGAATGAGCAGTTCTTC.

This chain links TRBV7-6 with TRBJ1-2; TRBD1 is a possible D gene (5 bases). V gave up 5 bases and J gave up 8 bases, with 24 bases separating them. Per germline, CDR1 SGHVS and CDR2 FNYEAQ. This CDR3 spans 16 amino acids. CDR3 loop: CASSNSVGRAAGGYTF. As DNA, the CDR3 is TGTGCCAGCAGCAATTCCGTGGGCAGGGCAGCCGGCGGCTACACCTTC.

This clone turned up a few times. V gene TRBV15 combines with J gene TRBJ2-7, with 9 bases fitting TRBD1. Per the germline V gene, CDR1 is LNHNV and CDR2 is YYDKDF (reference sequence). This CDR3 spans 15 amino acids. J gave up 5 bases and V 3 bases, and 8 bases lay outside the gene matches. CDR3 residues: CATSSYEDRGHEQYF. The CDR3 bases are TGTGCCACCAGCAGTTACGAGGACAGGGGCCACGAGCAGTACTTC.

V and J are TRBV7-3 and TRBJ2-1; a possible D gene is TRBD2 (6 bases). Germline loops: CDR1 SGHTA, CDR2 FQGTGA. Trimming took 5 bases from V and 6 from J, leaving 14 bases between them. CDR3 length equals 14 residues. CDR3 in amino acids: CASSPQFSGNEQFF. The CDR3 DNA reads TGTGCCAGCAGCCCACAGTTTAGCGGCAATGAGCAGTTCTTC.

The gene calls are TRBV5-1 and TRBJ2-4; 11 bases are a match to TRBD2. Looked up from germline, CDR1 is SGHRS and CDR2 is YFSETQ. The CDR3 contains 16 residues. Losses at the gene ends were 0 bases for V and 4 bases for J; bases not matched to a gene: 3. CDR3 sequence reads: CASSLGGTSGKNIQYF. CDR3 sequence (DNA): TGCGCCAGCAGCTTGGGGGGGACTAGCGGTAAAAACATTCAGTACTTC.

The V and J genes are TRBV2 and TRBJ1-4, with D unresolved. The CDR3 extends over 15 amino acids. CDR1 SNHLY and CDR2 FYNNEI come from the germline V gene. V lost 9 bases to trimming and J lost 4 bases, with 18 bases between them. The CDR3 coding sequence is TGTGCCAGGTCCGGATACGAGGGTCGTAATGAAAAACTGTTTTTT. Translating gives CARSGYEGRNEKLFF.

V usage is TRBV21-1 and J usage is TRBJ1-1. TRBV21-1 is an annotated pseudogene. The CDR3 is made up of 12 amino acids. The CDR3 loop reads CASRPEGGDAFF. In nucleotides, the CDR3 is TGTGCCAGCAGACCTGAGGGGGGGGACGCTTTCTTT.

The chain carries TRBV27 and TRBJ2-7, with 7 bases identical to TRBD1. Germline CDR1 is MNHEY and CDR2 is SMNVEV (reference sequence). The CDR3 sequence is 16 residues long. The V and J ends lost 0 bases and 4 bases, in that order; junction bases with no gene match: 9. CDR3 residues: CASSLSPTGSNYEQYF. The CDR3 DNA sequence: TGTGCCAGCAGTTTATCTCCGACAGGGTCGAATTACGAGCAGTACTTC.

The gene calls are TRBV3-1 (or the pseudogene TRBV3-2) and TRBJ2-5; 12 bases agree with TRBD2. The germline V gene encodes CDR1 LGHDT and CDR2 YNNKEL (reference sequence). This CDR3 has 18 residues. With V trimmed by 1 base and J by 2 bases, 8 bases remained unmatched. Here the CDR3 DNA reads TGTGCCAGCAGCCAAGCTGGACTAGCGGGGCGTAGACAAGAGACCCAGTACTTC. Amino acid sequence: CASSQAGLAGRRQETQYF.

This clone was observed a few times. This chain joins TRBV2 and TRBJ2-4, with a weak D call TRBD1 (7 bases). The CDR3 consists of 15 residues. Germline V gene sequence: CDR1 SNHLY, CDR2 FYNNEI. With 6 bases removed from V and 9 bases from J, the gap between germline ends came to 21 bases. The DNA of the CDR3 is TGTGCCAGCAGGGGGTTCGCGGGGACAGATGCCATTCAGTACTTC. Translation: CASRGFAGTDAIQYF.

The genes are TRBV28 and TRBJ2-2, with 7 bases that match TRBD1. Germline V CDR1 and CDR2: MDHEN, SYDVKM. CDR3 size: 17 residues. J was trimmed by 6 bases and V by 2 bases; bases with no gene match: 12. CDR3 sequence: CASSLVMGRGSAGELFF. The CDR3, as DNA: TGTGCCAGCAGTTTAGTTATGGGCAGGGGGTCGGCCGGGGAGCTGTTTTTT. The complete variable domain, with remaining parts taken from reference TRBV28 and TRBJ2-2, reads DVKVTQSSRYLVKRTGEKVFLECVQDMDHENMFWYRQDPGLGLRLIYFSYDVKMKEKGDIPEGYSVSREKKERFSLILESASTNQTSMYLCASSLVMGRGSAGELFFGEGSRLTVL.

J is TRBJ1-6 and V is TRBV12-5, with D possibly matching TRBD1 (6 bases). The CDR3 covers 15 residues. V was shortened by 6 bases and J by 0 bases, with 9 bases between the two germline ends. Per the germline V gene, CDR1 is LGHNT and CDR2 is FRNRAP. Here the CDR3 DNA reads TGTGCTAGTGGGGGGACAACCTCCTATAATTCACCCCTCCACTTT. It encodes CASGGTTSYNSPLHF.

The chain links TRBV19 to TRBJ2-6, with 12 bases identical to TRBD1. Trimming at V came to 10 bases and at J to 2 bases, leaving 3 bases not matched to a gene. Germline CDR1 reads LNHDA; CDR2 reads SQIVND (reference sequence). This CDR3 has 15 residues. CDR3: CATGTGGAGANVLTF. CDR3 bases: TGTGCCACCGGGACAGGGGGCGCTGGGGCCAACGTCCTGACTTTC.